The 32 T cell receptor beta chains listed next were all sequenced from one sample in a study of blood T cell repertoires in COVID-19. This table comes from immunoSEQ multiplex PCR, and its TCRdb copy is limited to in-frame clones, with some not included. The data show about 180,000 clones, approximately 85% seen once. Sequencing was performed on PBMCs or T cells enriched from blood (not recorded which). Every receptor here comes from a woman aged 18-29 years who had recovered from COVID-19.

The V call is TRBV28, the J call TRBJ1-3, with D perhaps matching TRBD1 (5 bases). The V end was cut by 2 bases, the J end by 2 bases, with 7 bases between. The CDR3 is 14 residues long. Germline V gene data show CDR1 as MDHEN and CDR2 as SYDVKM. CDR3 in DNA: TGTGCCAGCAGTTTACTAGGGGCTGGAAACACCATATATTTT. Translation: CASSLLGAGNTIYF.

The CDR3 reads CASRPGGDSYEQYF. Here the CDR3 DNA reads TGTGCCAGCAGGCCCGGCGGGGACTCCTACGAGCAGTACTTC. V and J are TRBV28 and TRBJ2-7, with D possibly being TRBD2 (6 bases). V was trimmed by 6 bases and J by 0 bases, leaving 12 bases between them. The CDR3 length is 14 residues. Germline assignment: CDR1 MDHEN and CDR2 SYDVKM.

Only a few counts were recorded for this clone. The chain links TRBV6-4 to TRBJ2-2; D is possibly TRBD1 (5 bases). V gave up 8 bases and J gave up 0 bases, with 10 bases separating them. CDR1 and CDR2 (germline): MRHNA, SNTAGT. The CDR3 is 14 amino acids. DNA for the CDR3: TGTGCCAGCCGACAGAACGCGAACACCGGGGAGCTGTTTTTT. Protein: CASRQNANTGELFF.

The gene calls are TRBV3-1 (or the pseudogene TRBV3-2) and TRBJ2-1; D may be TRBD2 (7 bases). The CDR3 has 18 residues. Trimming stripped 0 bases from V and 6 bases from J, with 21 bases between. Germline V gives CDR1 LGHDT, CDR2 YNNKEL (reference sequence). CDR3: CASSQDRGGGEAFNEQFF. The CDR3 DNA follows: TGTGCCAGCAGCCAAGATCGAGGGGGAGGGGAGGCCTTCAATGAGCAGTTCTTC.

In this sample, this clone turned up once. The rearrangement joins TRBV28 to TRBJ1-5; no reliable D call. The V gene's germline CDR1 is MDHEN and CDR2 SYDVKM. V lost 3 bases and J 2 bases, leaving 11 bases between the germline ends. The CDR3 spans 15 residues. The CDR3, as DNA: TGTGCCAGCAGTTTTAGGCACCGGGGCAATCAGCCCCAGCATTTT. Translated: CASSFRHRGNQPQHF.

CDR3 loop: CASSKPGINTGELFF. The CDR3 DNA sequence: TGTGCCAGCAGTAAACCCGGGATAAACACCGGGGAGCTGTTTTTT. The rearrangement joins TRBV28 to TRBJ2-2, with D perhaps matching TRBD2 (5 bases). V was trimmed by 5 bases and J by 2 bases, leaving 12 bases between them. Germline loops: CDR1 MDHEN, CDR2 SYDVKM. The CDR3 runs to 15 residues.

The chain recombines TRBV4-1 with TRBJ2-3; 13 bases are a match to TRBD2. Germline V gene sequence: CDR1 MGHRA, CDR2 YSYEKL. This CDR3 spans 18 amino acids. J was trimmed by 6 bases and V by 6 bases; bases with no gene match: 15. In DNA form, the CDR3 reads TGCGCCAGCAGATCATACCGGACTAGCGGGGGATCCATGGATACGCAGTATTTT. This translates into CASRSYRTSGGSMDTQYF.

The gene calls are TRBV7-2 and TRBJ1-5, with 9 bases identical to TRBD1. J gave up 4 bases and V 5 bases, and 6 bases lay outside the gene matches. This CDR3 is 15 amino acids long. CDR1 is SGHTA, CDR2 FQGNSA, per germline. The CDR3 coding sequence is TGTGCCAGCAGCGGGGACAGGGAAAAAAATCAGCCCCAGCATTTT. Translating it yields CASSGDREKNQPQHF.

The chain recombines TRBV10-3 with TRBJ1-2, with 8 bases matching TRBD1. CDR1 is ENHRY, CDR2 SYGVKD, per germline. The CDR3 has 13 residues. The V segment lost 6 bases and the J segment 3 bases; nucleotides outside the gene matches: 3. CDR3 bases: TGTGCCATCAGCCGACAGGGGTACTATGGCTACACCTTC. The encoded protein is CAISRQGYYGYTF.

This clone was observed a few times. The V call is TRBV3-1 (or the pseudogene TRBV3-2), the J call TRBJ1-4; 8 bases map to TRBD1. V lost 10 bases, J lost 8 bases, and 3 bases stayed unmatched. This CDR3 is built from 11 residues. Germline CDR1 and CDR2: LGHDT and YNNKEL (reference sequence). CDR3 nucleotide sequence: TGTGCCACACGACAGGGGGAAAAACTGTTTTTT. Encoded protein: CATRQGEKLFF.

The chain employs TRBV13 and TRBJ1-3; 8 bases are shared with TRBD1. The CDR3 is 16 amino acids. The ends lost 4 bases at V and 3 bases at J; junction bases unmatched: 8. The germline CDR1 and CDR2 sequences are PRHDT and FYEKMQ (reference sequence). The CDR3 protein is CASSSWQGANGNTIYF. DNA of the CDR3: TGTGCCAGCAGCTCCTGGCAGGGGGCTAATGGAAACACCATATATTTT.

The V and J genes are TRBV7-9 and TRBJ2-4; no clear D gene. The CDR3 length is 12 residues. V dropped 0 bases and J dropped 8 bases, with 5 bases sitting between them. CDR1 and CDR2 from the germline V gene are SEHNR and FQNEAQ (reference sequence). CDR3 coding DNA: TGTGCCAGCAGCTTAGCGAGCCACATTCAGTACTTC. Amino acids: CASSLASHIQYF.

The J gene is TRBJ1-1, the V gene TRBV11-2; D ambiguous. The germline V and J ends were trimmed by 5 bases and 0 bases, with 16 bases remaining between them. The CDR3 covers 16 residues. Germline V CDR1 and CDR2: SGHAT, FQNNGV. Here the CDR3 reads CASSPSTYWMNTEAFF. The DNA for the CDR3 is TGTGCCAGCAGCCCGTCGACATATTGGATGAACACTGAAGCTTTCTTT.

This clone was counted a single time. This chain connects TRBV24-1 to TRBJ1-5, with D possibly TRBD1 on 5 matching bases. This CDR3 has 13 amino acids. Germline CDR1 is KGHDR and CDR2 is SFDVKD. V was trimmed by 10 bases and J by 5 bases, leaving 14 bases between them. The CDR3, as DNA: TGTGCCACTCCGGGACTTTTAGATCAGCCCCAGCATTTT. Protein: CATPGLLDQPQHF.

The chain uses TRBV6-2 or TRBV6-3 and TRBJ2-1; 11 bases fit TRBD2. The V gene's germline CDR1 is MNHEY and CDR2 SVGEGT. V gave up 6 bases and J gave up 2 bases; unmatched junction bases: 3. The CDR3 length is 15 residues. The CDR3, as DNA: TGTGCCAGCAGCAATAGCGGGGGGGCCTACAATGAGCAGTTCTTC. Residues: CASSNSGGAYNEQFF.

The chain carries TRBV7-6 and TRBJ2-7; D not certain. This CDR3 is 15 amino acids long. Germline-derived CDR1 and CDR2 are SGHVS and FNYEAQ. V was shortened by 1 base and J by 0 bases, with 10 bases between the two germline ends. CDR3 DNA: TGTGCCAGCAGCTTAGATCGGGTCCCCTCCTACGAGCAGTACTTC. Its protein is CASSLDRVPSYEQYF.

The chain joins TRBV6-5 to TRBJ1-2; D unclear. V shed 4 bases and J shed 1 base, with 16 bases lying between them. The germline CDR1 and CDR2 sequences are MNHEY and SVGAGI. This CDR3 is built from 16 residues. As DNA, the CDR3 is TGTGCCAGCAGTTTTTCTGGGGAGACGATTAACTATGGCTACACCTTC. It encodes CASSFSGETINYGYTF.

This chain links TRBV28 with TRBJ2-3; maybe TRBD1 (6 bases). In germline, CDR1 is MDHEN, CDR2 SYDVKM. The CDR3 contains 14 residues. The V end was cut by 8 bases, the J end by 1 base, with 13 bases between. CDR3 amino acids: CASGPGAGTDTQYF. The CDR3 nucleotides read TGTGCCAGCGGACCAGGGGCGGGCACAGATACGCAGTATTTT.

The V call is TRBV5-1, the J call TRBJ1-3; D perhaps matches TRBD1 (5 bases). Trimming removed 4 bases from V and 0 bases from J, with 20 bases in between. CDR1 is SGHRS, CDR2 YFSETQ, per germline. The CDR3 covers 18 residues. CDR3 sequence (DNA): TGCGCCAGCAGCCCCTTGGGAGGGACGAACGACTCTGGAAACACCATATATTTT. This encodes CASSPLGGTNDSGNTIYF. Supplemented by reference TRBV5-1 and TRBJ1-3, the full variable domain reads KAGVTQTPRYLIKTRGQQVTLSCSPISGHRSVSWYQQTPGQGLQFLFEYFSETQRNKGNFPGRFSGRQFSNSRSEMNVSTLELGDSALYLCASSPLGGTNDSGNTIYFGEGSWLTVV.

The chain is built from TRBV5-1 and TRBJ2-7; TRBD2 aligns across 8 bases. CDR1 is SGHRS, CDR2 YFSETQ, per germline. The CDR3 runs 14 residues. V lost 5 bases to trimming and J lost 3 bases; unmatched junction nucleotides: 7. The CDR3, as DNA: TGCGCCAGCAGTGGGCAGCTAGCGGGCTACGAGCAGTACTTC. Its protein product is CASSGQLAGYEQYF.

V usage is TRBV3-1 (or the pseudogene TRBV3-2) and J usage is TRBJ2-2, with 7 bases fitting TRBD1. The CDR3 consists of 16 residues. The germline gives CDR1 LGHDT, CDR2 YNNKEL (reference sequence). Losses at the gene ends were 1 base for V and 5 bases for J; bases not matched to a gene: 7. The CDR3 loop reads CASSQGTGAWTGELFF. CDR3 DNA sequence: TGTGCCAGCAGCCAAGGGACAGGCGCTTGGACCGGGGAGCTGTTTTTT.

V gene TRBV19 combines with J gene TRBJ1-3, with no clear D. The CDR3 sequence is 16 residues long. Germline V gene sequence: CDR1 LNHDA, CDR2 SQIVND (reference sequence). The V end lost 3 bases, the J end lost 1 base, and 13 bases lay between the germline ends. In DNA form, the CDR3 reads TGTGCCAGTAGTATGAGCGGCTACCGGTCTGGAAACACCATATATTTT. This translates into CASSMSGYRSGNTIYF.

This CDR3 is CAIQGFNSGNTIYF. CDR3 DNA sequence: TGTGCCATTCAGGGGTTTAACTCTGGAAACACCATATATTTT. V and J are TRBV28 and TRBJ1-3; possible D gene TRBD1, 6 bases. Trimming shortened V by 10 bases and J by 0 bases, and 13 bases separated the two germline ends. The CDR3 spans 14 residues. Germline V gene lookup returns CDR1 MDHEN and CDR2 SYDVKM.

The rearrangement uses TRBV19 and TRBJ2-6; D remains ambiguous. V was cut by 2 bases and J by 0 bases, with 5 bases left in between. This CDR3 comprises 15 residues. Germline CDR1 and CDR2: LNHDA and SQIVND (reference sequence). The CDR3 region has the DNA TGTGCCAGTAGTATACAGAACTCTGGGGCCAACGTCCTGACTTTC. It translates to CASSIQNSGANVLTF.

The rearrangement uses TRBV7-2 and TRBJ2-2; no clear D. V dropped 3 bases and J dropped 6 bases, with 2 bases sitting between them. The CDR3 has 11 amino acids. CDR1 and CDR2 (germline): SGHTA, FQGNSA. The CDR3: CASSFAGELFF. As DNA, the CDR3 is TGTGCCAGCAGCTTCGCCGGGGAGCTGTTTTTT.

CDR3 bases: TGTGCCAGCAGGGCTAATCTGGCAGGGGATTCACCCCTCCACTTT. As protein: CASRANLAGDSPLHF. The V and J genes are TRBV2 and TRBJ1-6, with TRBD1 as a possible D gene (6 bases). The V end was cut by 6 bases, the J end by 8 bases, with 17 bases between. The CDR3 is 15 residues long. CDR1 and CDR2 from the germline V gene are SNHLY and FYNNEI.

The V gene is TRBV7-9, the J gene TRBJ1-4; 7 bases match TRBD1. The germline CDR1 and CDR2 sequences are SEHNR and FQNEAQ (reference sequence). Trimming cost V 5 bases and J 8 bases; bases outside gene matches: 17. The CDR3 is 17 amino acids. Here the CDR3 DNA reads TGTGCCAGCAGCCCCCTAAGGTCGACAGGGCTTGGCGAAAAACTGTTTTTT. Translated, it gives CASSPLRSTGLGEKLFF.

This clone has only a few counts. This chain connects TRBV10-3 to TRBJ1-2; 9 positions agree with TRBD1. The length of the CDR3 is 12 residues. Trimming at V came to 11 bases and at J to 8 bases, leaving 9 bases not matched to a gene. The germline V gene encodes CDR1 ENHRY and CDR2 SYGVKD. CDR3 DNA sequence: TGTGCCGTCTCGCGGACAGGGGACGGCTACACCTTC. Its translation is CAVSRTGDGYTF.

This rearrangement joins TRBV7-9 to TRBJ2-2, with a possible D match to TRBD2 (5 bases). There are 16 residues in the CDR3. Germline V CDR1 and CDR2: SEHNR, FQNEAQ (reference sequence). V lost 2 bases and J 6 bases, leaving 16 bases between the germline ends. The CDR3 here is CASSLSLKRVPGELFF. The CDR3 bases are TGTGCCAGCAGCTTAAGCCTTAAGAGGGTCCCCGGGGAGCTGTTTTTT.

The CDR3 here is CASSLTGSGNTIYF. The CDR3 bases are TGTGCCAGCAGCTTAACAGGCTCCGGAAACACCATATATTTT. The V and J genes are TRBV11-2 and TRBJ1-3; possibly TRBD1 for D (5 bases). This CDR3 comprises 14 residues. Germline values: CDR1 SGHAT, CDR2 FQNNGV. The V and J ends lost 2 bases and 4 bases respectively, with 9 bases between them.

This sequence joins TRBV2 and TRBJ2-1; possibly TRBD1 for D (6 bases). The V gene lost 8 bases and the J gene lost 0 bases, with 17 bases spanning the gap. This CDR3 has 16 residues. CDR1 is SNHLY, CDR2 FYNNEI, per germline. The CDR3 reads CASPLQGKTSYNEQFF. CDR3 in DNA: TGTGCCAGCCCACTCCAGGGGAAAACCTCCTACAATGAGCAGTTCTTC.

This rearrangement joins TRBV7-8 to TRBJ1-2; TRBD1 is a possible D gene (5 bases). The CDR3 has 17 amino acids. Trimming took 0 bases from V and 0 from J, leaving 14 bases between them. Germline-derived CDR1 and CDR2 are SGHVS and FQNEAQ. The CDR3 loop is CASSLAVRGTPNYGYTF. In DNA form, the CDR3 reads TGTGCCAGCAGCTTAGCGGTCCGGGGGACTCCTAACTATGGCTACACCTTC.